These 16 T cell receptor beta chains originate from one sample sequenced in a study of beta chain features in type 1 diabetes. Study-level findings and limits: Significant though moderate, a shortening of TCRB CDR3s appeared in all four CD4+ subsets of Type 1 diabetes patients.

For these receptors, no antigen is known. Sequencing targeted expressed TCRB transcripts, as all isolated RNA had been reverse transcribed. Method: immunoSEQ multiplex PCR; TCRdb's copy keeps in-frame clones and lacks some. The data contain 250,000 to 350,000 clones, 15% of them singletons. Sequenced material: naive CD4+ T cells from blood. The receptors here all came from a man aged 18 to 29 with type 1 diabetes.

The chain recombines TRBV25-1 with TRBJ1-2; 11 bases are a match to TRBD1. The CDR3 loop spans 15 amino acids. Trimming at V came to 4 bases and at J to 6 bases, leaving 7 bases not matched to a gene. The germline V gene encodes CDR1 MGHDK and CDR2 SYGVNS. CDR3 coding DNA: TGTGCCAGCAGTGCCTTAGGGACAGGGGGAAATGGCTACACCTTC. Its translation: CASSALGTGGNGYTF.

This chain joins TRBV18 and TRBJ2-7; possible D gene TRBD2, 6 bases. This CDR3 comprises 13 residues. Trimming took 4 bases from V and 3 from J, leaving 10 bases between them. The V gene's germline CDR1 is KGHSH and CDR2 LQKENI. This CDR3 reads CASSRGADYEQYF. In nucleotides, the CDR3 is TGTGCCAGCTCACGCGGGGCCGACTACGAGCAGTACTTC.

This clone appeared a few times. The chain uses TRBV21-1 and TRBJ1-1; whether TRBD1, the table's D call, matches the DNA was not checked. TRBV21-1 is labeled a pseudogene. The CDR3 is 12 amino acids. Here the CDR3 reads CAGLDREAEAFF. The CDR3 nucleotides read TGTGCCGGTCTCGACAGGGAGGCTGAAGCTTTCTTT.

The chain couples TRBV11-2 to TRBJ2-2, with D unclear. The CDR3 spans 13 residues. Germline CDR1 and CDR2: SGHAT and FQNNGV. Trimming stripped 7 bases from V and 5 bases from J, with 11 bases between. The CDR3 DNA reads as TGTGCCAGCAACCCCTCGAGTACCGGGGAGCTGTTTTTT. This gives the protein CASNPSSTGELFF.

The genes are TRBV19 and TRBJ1-5; 9 nucleotides line up with TRBD1. The trim removed 7 bases at V and 1 base at J, leaving 8 bases unmatched. The germline V gene has CDR1 LNHDA and CDR2 SQIVND (reference sequence). There are 16 residues in the CDR3. CDR3 sequence: CASNPLQGASNQPQHF. The CDR3 bases are TGTGCCAGTAACCCGCTACAGGGGGCGAGCAATCAGCCCCAGCATTTT. Complete variable domain (other parts from reference TRBV19 and TRBJ1-5): DGGITQSPKYLFRKEGQNVTLSCEQNLNHDAMYWYRQDPGQGLRLIYYSQIVNDFQKGDIAEGYSVSREKKESFPLTVTSAQKNPTAFYLCASNPLQGASNQPQHFGDGTRLSIL.

The chain uses TRBV7-2 and TRBJ1-2; D may be TRBD1 (6 bases). Germline-derived CDR1 and CDR2 are SGHTA and FQGNSA. The CDR3 runs to 13 residues. V was shortened by 1 base and J by 8 bases, with 11 bases between the two germline ends. The CDR3 loop is CASSLDRVGGYTF. The CDR3 bases are TGTGCCAGCAGCTTAGACAGGGTCGGGGGCTACACCTTC. The full variable domain, its missing parts supplied by reference TRBV7-2 and TRBJ1-2, is GAGVSQSPSNKVTEKGKDVELRCDPISGHTALYWYRQSLGQGLEFLIYFQGNSAPDKSGLPSDRFSAERTGGSVSTLTIQRTQQEDSAVYLCASSLDRVGGYTFGSGTRLTVV.

This clone was seen more than once but under ten times. The CDR3 region is CATSRQGLGGYTF. CDR3 sequence (DNA): TGTGCCACCAGCAGACAGGGTTTAGGTGGCTACACCTTC. The V and J genes are TRBV15 and TRBJ1-2; weak D call: TRBD1 (5 bases). CDR1 LNHNV and CDR2 YYDKDF come from the germline V gene (reference sequence). CDR3 length equals 13 residues. Trimming pared 2 bases from V and 7 bases from J, leaving 11 bases between.

In its sample, this clone was seen a few times. The chain couples TRBV5-6 to TRBJ2-4, with D maybe TRBD1 (6 bases). The CDR3 has 18 amino acids. V lost 1 base and J 2 bases, leaving 19 bases between the germline ends. Germline assignment: CDR1 SGHDT and CDR2 YYEEEE. The DNA for the CDR3 is TGTGCCAGCAGCTTGTTTCAGGGGCGGCTTGGGACCAAAAACATTCAGTACTTC. Translation: CASSLFQGRLGTKNIQYF.

The V gene is TRBV30, the J gene TRBJ2-3, with 7 bases that match TRBD1. The CDR3 loop spans 12 amino acids. Germline V gene sequence: CDR1 GTSNPN, CDR2 SVGIG (reference sequence). The trim removed 3 bases at V and 10 bases at J, leaving 7 bases unmatched. The CDR3 here is CAWREQGIAQYF. The CDR3 DNA sequence: TGTGCCTGGAGGGAACAGGGGATTGCGCAGTATTTT.

A few counts support this clone. The V gene is TRBV5-1, the J gene TRBJ2-2, with 7 positions matching TRBD2. V gave up 4 bases and J gave up 10 bases; unmatched junction bases: 13. The germline CDR1 and CDR2 sequences are SGHRS and YFSETQ. The CDR3 totals 15 residues. The CDR3 reads CASSPGTTAWAELFF. CDR3 in DNA: TGCGCCAGCAGCCCTGGGACTACCGCCTGGGCGGAGCTGTTTTTT.

This chain connects TRBV7-9 to TRBJ1-5; the match to TRBD1 covers 11 bases. V was pared by 2 bases and J by 6 bases, with 12 bases of the junction left unmatched. The length of the CDR3 is 18 residues. Germline V CDR1 and CDR2: SEHNR, FQNEAQ (reference sequence). The CDR3 DNA follows: TGTGCCAGCAGCTTATCTCGGGTAGGACAGGGGGCTCGTCAGCCCCAGCATTTT. As protein: CASSLSRVGQGARQPQHF.

The chain joins TRBV29-1 to TRBJ2-5, with D possibly being TRBD2 (6 bases). The V gene's germline CDR1 is SQVTM and CDR2 ANQGSEA. The length of the CDR3 is 13 residues. Trimming stripped 7 bases from V and 3 bases from J, with 15 bases between. The CDR3 here is CSARDSREETQYF. Written as DNA, the CDR3 is TGCAGCGCCCGGGACTCACGGGAAGAGACCCAGTACTTC.

Here the CDR3 reads CASSDLRSRGYTF. The CDR3 coding sequence is TGTGCCAGCAGTGACCTGAGGTCGCGTGGCTACACCTTC. The chain has TRBV6-1 and TRBJ1-2; D remains unclear. The V and J ends lost 3 bases and 7 bases respectively, with 12 bases between them. This CDR3 region has 13 residues. CDR1 and CDR2 (germline): MNHNS, SASEGT.

This clone was counted only a few times. The rearrangement joins TRBV9 to TRBJ1-5; D is unresolved. The CDR3 runs 13 residues. The ends were cut back, 0 bases at V and 6 bases at J, with 7 bases in the middle. The germline V gene encodes CDR1 SGDLS and CDR2 YYNGEE. The CDR3 sequence is CASSVAGSQPQHF. In DNA form, the CDR3 reads TGTGCCAGCAGCGTAGCCGGGAGTCAGCCCCAGCATTTT.

This clone was seen more than once but under ten times. The rearrangement uses TRBV14 and TRBJ2-7, with D possibly TRBD2 on 5 matching bases. The CDR3 has 15 residues. CDR1 and CDR2 (germline): SGHDN, FVKESK. Trimming removed 0 bases at V and 1 base at J, with 10 bases between. The CDR3 sequence is CASSQDLTRSYEQYF. CDR3 coding DNA: TGTGCCAGCAGCCAAGATTTAACTAGGTCCTACGAGCAGTACTTC.

This clone was picked up a small number of times. The same CDR3 also results from other DNA sequences found in this sample. Here the CDR3 DNA reads TGTGCCAGCAGCGTAGGTCGGGGGGCTAGCACAGATACGCAGTATTTT. As protein: CASSVGRGASTDTQYF. The rearrangement joins TRBV9 to TRBJ2-3; D might be TRBD2 (7 bases). The V and J ends lost 0 bases and 0 bases respectively, with 11 bases between them. The CDR3 totals 16 residues. Germline lookup yields CDR1 SGDLS and CDR2 YYNGEE. Together with reference TRBV9 and TRBJ2-3, the CDR3 gives the full variable domain: DSGVTQTPKHLITATGQRVTLRCSPRSGDLSVYWYQQSLDQGLQFLIQYYNGEERAKGNILERFSAQQFPDLHSELNLSSLELGDSALYFCASSVGRGASTDTQYFGPGTRLTVL.